A selection of T cell receptor beta chains follows, all from one sample in a study of blood T cells in healthy people across ages. MiXCR, applied by TCRdb to the 5' RACE reads, yields one record per CDR3 protein. The sample has some 1.4 million distinct CDR3 sequences, approximately 40% seen once. Sequencing was performed on blood. The receptor set was obtained from a young woman in good health. Each CDR3 is given with its conserved first and last residue. Each record gives: D gene, clone size, J gene, V gene, CDR3 DNA, CDR3 protein. A D gene is named only where the DNA matches it firmly. Size is stated for part of the rows, as once, few or many counts, or as a class when the clone is expanded.

D gene: -; clone size: few; J gene: TRBJ1-1; V gene: TRBV20-1; CDR3 DNA: TGCAGTGCTCCGGGCGCAAACGCTGAAGCTTTCTTT; CDR3 protein: CSAPGANAEAFF
D gene: -; clone size: once; J gene: TRBJ1-1; V gene: TRBV13; CDR3 DNA: TGTGCCAGCAGCTTAGCCCGAGCAAACACTGAAGCTTTCTTT; CDR3 protein: CASSLARANTEAFF
D gene: -; clone size: -; J gene: TRBJ1-2; V gene: TRBV3-1; CDR3 DNA: TGTGCCAGCAGCCCCCAAGGGACAAGTGGTCCTTATGGCTACACCTTC; CDR3 protein: CASSPQGTSGPYGYTF
D gene: TRBD2; clone size: -; J gene: TRBJ2-7; V gene: TRBV7-9; CDR3 DNA: TGTGCCAGCAGCTTAGCCGGAGCGGGAGGTAACGAGCAGTACTTC; CDR3 protein: CASSLAGAGGNEQYF
D gene: -; clone size: -; J gene: TRBJ2-7; V gene: TRBV6-5; CDR3 DNA: TGTGCCAGCAGTTACTCTGGCACTCACTCCTACGAGCAGTACTTC; CDR3 protein: CASSYSGTHSYEQYF
D gene: TRBD2; clone size: once; J gene: TRBJ2-7; V gene: TRBV6-1; CDR3 DNA: TGTGCCAGCAGTGAAGCGCGGGGGTTTAACGAGCAGTACTTC; CDR3 protein: CASSEARGFNEQYF
D gene: TRBD1; clone size: few; J gene: TRBJ2-5; V gene: TRBV29-1; CDR3 DNA: TGCAGCGTTGGTTACTTAATTAAGGGGGCTGTAGAGACCCAGTACTTC; CDR3 protein: CSVGYLIKGAVETQYF
D gene: -; clone size: -; J gene: TRBJ2-3; V gene: TRBV15; CDR3 DNA: TGTGCCACCAGCAGTCCCGGAGAGGGTAGAGCAGATACGCAGTATTTT; CDR3 protein: CATSSPGEGRADTQYF
D gene: -; clone size: few; J gene: TRBJ1-2; V gene: TRBV5-1; CDR3 DNA: TGCGCCAGCGGAAAGGTTGGAGATTCTTCCACCTTC; CDR3 protein: CASGKVGDSSTF
D gene: TRBD2; clone size: -; J gene: TRBJ2-5; V gene: TRBV7-8; CDR3 DNA: TGTGCCAGCAGCTTAGCGAAAGTGTATTATAGGACTAGCGGACCCCAAGAGACCCAGTACTTC; CDR3 protein: CASSLAKVYYRTSGPQETQYF
D gene: -; clone size: -; J gene: TRBJ1-2; V gene: TRBV21-1; CDR3 DNA: TGTGCCAGCAGCAAAGGGTCGGAGGGACGTAACTATGGCTACACCTTC; CDR3 protein: CASSKGSEGRNYGYTF
D gene: -; clone size: -; J gene: TRBJ1-2; V gene: TRBV6-5; CDR3 DNA: TGTGCCAGCAGTTACTTACAGGGTATTTACTATGGCTACACCTTC; CDR3 protein: CASSYLQGIYYGYTF
D gene: TRBD1; clone size: few; J gene: TRBJ1-1; V gene: TRBV10-3; CDR3 DNA: TGTGCCATCAGGCAGGGGGTGGGGAACACTGAAGCTTTCTTT; CDR3 protein: CAIRQGVGNTEAFF
D gene: -; clone size: -; J gene: TRBJ2-7; V gene: TRBV4-2; CDR3 DNA: TGTGCCAGCAGCCAGGGGGACGTGAGCTCCTACAATGAGCAGTACTTC; CDR3 protein: CASSQGDVSSYNEQYF
D gene: TRBD1; clone size: -; J gene: TRBJ2-7; V gene: TRBV20-1; CDR3 DNA: TGCAGTGCTAGAGACACGAAAGGACAGGGCGACATCTACGAGCAGTACTTC; CDR3 protein: CSARDTKGQGDIYEQYF
D gene: -; clone size: -; J gene: TRBJ1-5; V gene: TRBV6-5; CDR3 DNA: TGTGCCAGCAGTTACCAGTTAGAGGGTCAGCCCCAGCATTTT; CDR3 protein: CASSYQLEGQPQHF
D gene: -; clone size: -; J gene: TRBJ2-7; V gene: TRBV27; CDR3 DNA: TGTGCCAGCAGGGGGGCGGACGCTGGCCCCTACGAGCAGTACTTC; CDR3 protein: CASRGADAGPYEQYF
D gene: -; clone size: -; J gene: TRBJ1-4; V gene: TRBV3-1; CDR3 DNA: TGTGCCAGCAGCCAAGGAGGGGTTAAGAATGAAAAACTGTTTTTT; CDR3 protein: CASSQGGVKNEKLFF
D gene: -; clone size: few; J gene: TRBJ2-1; V gene: TRBV7-4; CDR3 DNA: TGTGCCAGCAGCTTAGGTGAGGTCGGCGGCTCCTACAATGAGCAGTTCTTC; CDR3 protein: CASSLGEVGGSYNEQFF
D gene: TRBD1; clone size: few; J gene: TRBJ1-2; V gene: TRBV12-3/TRBV12-4; CDR3 DNA: TGTGCCAGCAGTTCGCATCAGGGGGGCTATGGCTACACCTTC; CDR3 protein: CASSSHQGGYGYTF
D gene: -; clone size: -; J gene: TRBJ1-2; V gene: TRBV5-1; CDR3 DNA: TGCGCCAGCAGCCAGGAATTCTATGGCTACACCTTC; CDR3 protein: CASSQEFYGYTF
D gene: -; clone size: -; J gene: TRBJ2-1; V gene: TRBV3-1; CDR3 DNA: TGTGCCACCGCGGGGACAGTCAATGAGCAGTTCTTC; CDR3 protein: CATAGTVNEQFF
D gene: TRBD2; clone size: -; J gene: TRBJ2-3; V gene: TRBV25-1; CDR3 DNA: TGTGCCAGCAGTGACGTGGTCCTAGCGGGATACACAGATACGCAGTATTTT; CDR3 protein: CASSDVVLAGYTDTQYF
D gene: -; clone size: few; J gene: TRBJ2-3; V gene: TRBV27; CDR3 DNA: TGTGCCAGCAGGGAGGGAGTGGGCACAGATACGCAGTATTTT; CDR3 protein: CASREGVGTDTQYF
D gene: TRBD2; clone size: few; J gene: TRBJ2-1; V gene: TRBV12-3/TRBV12-4; CDR3 DNA: TGTGCCAGTCGAAGCGGGAGTGTCTACAATGAGCAGTTCTTC; CDR3 protein: CASRSGSVYNEQFF
D gene: -; clone size: -; J gene: TRBJ2-6; V gene: TRBV4-2; CDR3 DNA: TGTGCCAGCAGCCAACGGCGAGGTGGGGCCAACGTCCTGACTTTC; CDR3 protein: CASSQRRGGANVLTF
D gene: -; clone size: few; J gene: TRBJ2-7; V gene: TRBV7-6; CDR3 DNA: TGTGCCAGCAGTACAACTACTCTCTCAGACGAGCAGTACTTC; CDR3 protein: CASSTTTLSDEQYF
D gene: -; clone size: many; J gene: TRBJ2-4; V gene: TRBV29-1; CDR3 DNA: TGCAGCGTTTACGGAGCCAAAAACATTCAGTACTTC; CDR3 protein: CSVYGAKNIQYF
D gene: TRBD2; clone size: -; J gene: TRBJ2-1; V gene: TRBV20-1; CDR3 DNA: TGCAGTGCTAGGGGTACCGGGACTAATTTCGATGAGCAGTTCTTC; CDR3 protein: CSARGTGTNFDEQFF
D gene: TRBD2; clone size: -; J gene: TRBJ2-1; V gene: TRBV12-3/TRBV12-4; CDR3 DNA: TGTGCCAGCAGTGCTAGCGGGAGGGAAATCAATGAGCAGTTCTTC; CDR3 protein: CASSASGREINEQFF
D gene: TRBD1; clone size: -; J gene: TRBJ1-2; V gene: TRBV4-2; CDR3 DNA: TGTGCCAGCAGCCCTGAGGACAGGGGTGGCTATGGCTACACCTTC; CDR3 protein: CASSPEDRGGYGYTF